Many counts were recorded for the clone carrying this T cell receptor beta chain. Antigen specificity is unknown. This sample was included in a study of neurological immune-mediated disorders. Study-wide results and caveats: There were no CDR3 amino acid sequences shared by expanded clones across subjects, a result suggesting private repertoires in all groups. One related-CDR3 cluster, found by phylogenetic grouping, held repertoires of 18 of 34 multiple sclerosis patients and is a possible signature.

TCRdb re-analysed the 5' RACE reads in MiXCR, keeping a single row per CDR3 protein. This table has 87,000 or so distinct CDR3 sequences, around 3.5% appearing once. The TCR comes from a woman in her 50s with multiple sclerosis. The sequencing input was PBMCs.

In DNA form, the CDR3 reads TGCCGTAGGGGAGACTATGGCTACACCTTC. It yields the protein CRRGDYGYTF. The chain joins TRBV21-1 to TRBJ1-2. TRBV21-1 is noted as a pseudogene. The CDR3 totals 10 residues.